This TCR beta chain was recovered during a study of vaccination effects on CD4 cells after COVID-19. Ahead of sequencing, the ViraFEST assay grew antigen-specific CD4+ T cells using viral peptide pools. The authors isolated CD4+ T cells after around nine days of culture. Participants got two doses of BNT162b2 or mRNA-1273 vaccine. People in the vaccine group had not been infected with SARS-CoV-2 before, and their nucleocapsid antibodies were negative. A half-medium replacement with IL-2 medium was carried out on days 3 and 7. On this clone itself: The antigen is undetermined.

The method was immunoSEQ multiplex PCR; TCRdb's version includes in-frame clones alone and lacks a portion of them. The sample lists approximately 65,000 clones; around 74% were seen once. The CDR3 extends over 15 amino acids. CDR1 is SNHLY and CDR2 is FYNNEI in the germline V gene. Losses at the gene ends were 4 bases for V and 5 bases for J; bases not matched to a gene: 3. V is TRBV2 and J is TRBJ2-5; 14 bases fit TRBD2. The sequencing here drew on CD4+ T cells from PBMCs cultured with HCoV-229E spike peptides, taken after COVID-19 vaccination. This TCR derives from a human donor who received a COVID-19 vaccine. The CDR3 DNA is TGTGCCAGCAGTGGGACTAGCGGGGGGCAGGAGACCCAGTACTTC. Amino acid sequence: CASSGTSGGQETQYF.